This TCR beta chain comes out of a study of vaccination and CD4 T cells after COVID-19. Cultured CD4+ T cell DNA underwent sequencing with the Oncomine TCR Beta short-read assay. TCRdb re-analysed the PCR reads in MiXCR, keeping a single row per CDR3 protein. The top ten hold under 25% of the sample, which has fewer than 9,000 distinct CDR3 sequences, 30% to 45% seen once. The CDR3 is 13 residues long. The germline CDR1 and CDR2 sequences are SNHLY and FYNNEI. V was clipped by 5 bases and J by 5 bases; unmatched bases: 5. Treatment specified: approximately 9-day PBMC culture with coronavirus spike peptide pools or control peptides (ViraFEST assay). Unexposed donor CD4+ T cells predated the COVID-19 pandemic, collected 2011-2018. This clonotype is labeled as medium-sized. The antigen is undetermined.

The sequence was collected from a human donor in good health. The sample consisted of CD4+ T cells from blood, cultured in vitro. This chain joins TRBV2 and TRBJ2-5; 7 bases are shared with TRBD1. This CDR3 is CASSLGGWETQYF. CDR3 in DNA: TGTGCCAGCAGTCTAGGGGGCTGGGAGACCCAGTACTTC.